This TCR beta chain was sequenced in a study of blood T cell repertoires in COVID-19. For the study at large: In each case, the material was cDNA or gDNA derived from T cells, B-cell-depleted T cells, or PBMCs.

The table came from immunoSEQ multiplex PCR; TCRdb's copy has only in-frame clones and leaves some out. Among 310,000 or so clones, approximately 88% were seen once, and the ten largest hold 8.9%. Grouping used clinical history reported by participants in a survey and questionnaire. Per the germline V gene, CDR1 is LGHNA and CDR2 is YNFKEQ. V was pared by 2 bases and J by 1 base, with 2 bases of the junction left unmatched. The CDR3 runs 17 residues. The chain uses TRBV4-2 and TRBJ2-2; 12 positions agree with TRBD2. The sequence was collected from a woman aged 18-29 years who had recovered from COVID-19. The material sequenced was PBMCs or T cells enriched from blood (not recorded which). CDR3 loop: CASSQPGLAGNTGELFF. CDR3 nucleotide sequence: TGTGCCAGCAGCCAACCGGGACTAGCGGGGAACACCGGGGAGCTGTTTTTT.